The sequence of this T cell receptor beta chain was determined in a study of T cell responses to AZD1222 COVID-19 vaccine. The study, taken as a whole, reports: Donors in the cohort were predominantly white British and more often female, and clonal diversity was possibly underestimated. Dominant at 160-218 and 743-854, vaccine-associated CD4 TCRs also spanned spike. Repertoires were obtained only post-peak T cell response.

A note on this clone: The antigen is unknown.

The CDR3 length is 17 residues. Per the germline V gene, CDR1 is LNHDA and CDR2 is SQIVND (reference sequence). V was shortened by 4 bases and J by 1 base, with 19 bases between the two germline ends. Data came from immunoSEQ multiplex PCR; TCRdb stores just in-frame clones and leaves some out. Among approximately 170,000 clones, roughly 87% were seen once, and the ten largest hold 0.85% to 1.1%. The sequence was obtained from an adult who received the AZD1222 COVID-19 vaccine. The chain employs TRBV19 and TRBJ1-1; tentatively, D is TRBD1 (5 bases). The material was peripheral blood, obtained 28 days after the second AZD1222 dose. CDR3 in DNA: TGTGCCAGTAGTACGACTCTCTGGTGGACATCGAACACTGAAGCTTTCTTT. The encoded protein is CASSTTLWWTSNTEAFF.